The entry that follows covers one TCR beta chain sequence. Its antigen has not been determined. Per-base quality was not reported, and no clone a single base away is much larger than it. The sample is drawn from a study of blood T cell repertoires in COVID-19 (dated by TCRdb to 2020 to 2021). With respect to the entire study: Samples from collaborators originated in the United States, Italy and Spain and spanned both the acute and convalescent phases of COVID-19. Sample metadata almost always included a de-identified subject ID, COVID-19 status, age in years and sex. HLA class I and class II types, where available, came from metadata supplied by the sample provider rather than from assay-based typing. The repertoires were released in a freely available public database meant as a resource for research on the immune response to SARS-CoV-2. The samples were drawn from two sources: the first 160 participants of the ongoing ImmuneRACE study, and 1,000 to 1,500 subjects contributed by 6 global collaborators. The material from the prospective study consisted of cDNA or gDNA derived from T cells, B-cell-depleted T cells, or PBMCs. Subjects who had been exposed to COVID-19, were actively infected with it, or had recovered from it provided the deeply sampled blood TCRbeta repertoires that made up the dataset.

Results and caveats for the whole study, not just this receptor: The amount of clinical and demographic metadata varied by source and participant and was provided uncurated.

The CDR3 has 15 amino acids, counting the end cysteine and phenylalanine. Only the CDR3 part of the read is kept: 45 bases, read in frame from the first base. CDR1 and CDR2 (SEHNR, FQNEAQ) derive from the germline V gene (reference sequence). V loses 3 bases, J loses 3 bases, and the germline ends lie 12 bases apart. Participants in the prospective study were aged about 18 to 95 years, lived in more than 20 United States geographic areas, and enrolled through a virtual design. To assign participants to cohorts, the prospective study relied on clinical history that participants themselves reported in a screening survey and a study questionnaire. Exposed participants had been in contact, within 2 weeks of entering the study, with a person who had a PCR-confirmed or clinician-diagnosed case of COVID-19. Mobile phlebotomists in the prospective study collected whole blood, serum and a nasopharyngeal or oropharyngeal swab from every participant. Additional blood draws and questionnaires over an approximately 2-month period could optionally be provided by prospective study participants. Prospective study blood samples were shipped either frozen or at room temperature before DNA extraction.

TCRbeta CDR3 regions were amplified from genomic DNA by means of the immunoSEQ Assay, a bias-controlled multiplex PCR. The authors' analysis ran thus. The number of nucleated cells in each sample was estimated by amplification of reference gene primers within the assay. To quantify the absolute abundance of each unique TCRbeta CDR3 rearrangement, sequence reads were collapsed and filtered. For each sample, productive Simpson clonality was calculated as the square root of Simpson's diversity index across productive rearrangements. The clones in this table, taken by TCRdb from immuneACCESS, are in-frame only. Not every clone is retained; where verified, under half of the shortfall comes from an unresolved V gene, and the cause of the rest is unknown. V and J calls and clone size follow that table, whereas D and trimming were derived from the DNA. The sample table records around 250,000 clones; approximately 84% of these occur just once. The ten biggest clones cover just over 6.5% of the sample.

This receptor was taken from a woman between 50 and 59 years old who had been exposed to COVID-19. The sequence is built from TRBV7-9 and TRBJ1-3, with TRBD1 perhaps the D gene, on 6 matching bases. The sequencing sample was made of PBMCs or T cells enriched from blood (not recorded which). The DNA sequence is given as TGTGCCAGCAGCTTTCGAGGACAGCTTGGAAACACCATATATTTT. Its protein reads: CASSFRGQLGNTIYF.